These 24 T cell receptor beta chains share one sample of origin, sequenced in a study of Graves' ophthalmopathy and Graves' hyperthyroidism. Amplifying from RNA transcripts, the study obtained TCR beta CDR3 regions. Following a first-round RT-PCR that used HTBI primers, a second-round multiplex PCR was carried out. Each CDR3 protein is one row after TCRdb ran MiXCR on the multiplex PCR reads. This table holds some 350,000 distinct CDR3 sequences, 15% to 20% found once. The sequencing sample was made of peripheral blood. The source of these receptors is an adult woman with stable Graves' hyperthyroidism.

The sample holds many counts of this clonotype. The rearrangement links TRBV6-1 to TRBJ2-7, with 12 positions matching TRBD2. Germline V CDR1 and CDR2: MNHNS, SASEGT. CDR3 length: 16 residues. V dropped 6 bases and J dropped 1; count of bases not matched to a gene: 7. The CDR3, as DNA: TGTGCCAGCAGCCCCGGACTAGCGGGACTGTCCTACGAGCAGTACTTC. This gives the protein CASSPGLAGLSYEQYF.

This sequence joins TRBV27 and TRBJ2-7; 7 positions agree with TRBD1. This CDR3 has 14 residues. V dropped 1 base and J dropped 4; count of bases not matched to a gene: 4. In germline, CDR1 is MNHEY, CDR2 SMNVEV (reference sequence). The CDR3 here is CASSLWDSQYEQYF. CDR3 bases: TGTGCCAGCAGTTTATGGGACAGTCAGTACGAGCAGTACTTC.

At least ten counts were recorded for this clonotype. The DNA of the CDR3 is TGTGCCAGCAGTCCTCGGGGGGCTGGGGTCTACGAGCAGTACTTC. Amino acids: CASSPRGAGVYEQYF. The chain joins TRBV6-2 or TRBV6-3 to TRBJ2-7, with TRBD2 as a possible D gene (7 bases). This CDR3 has 15 amino acids. Trimming cost V 5 bases and J 3 bases, with 17 bases left between them. Germline V gene sequence: CDR1 MNHEY, CDR2 SVGEGT.

This sequence joins TRBV18 and TRBJ1-1; maybe TRBD1 (5 bases). The ends were cut back, 2 bases at V and 7 bases at J, with 11 bases in the middle. Germline CDR1 KGHSH, CDR2 LQKENI. The CDR3 has 13 amino acids. The CDR3 nucleotides read TGTGCCAGCTCACCAGGACAAGGGAGTGAAGCTTTCTTT. Translated: CASSPGQGSEAFF.

This clonotype was seen repeatedly, ten times or more. The CDR3 sequence is CASEGFDEQYF. The CDR3 bases are TGTGCCAGCGAGGGGTTCGACGAGCAGTACTTC. The chain joins TRBV6-1 to TRBJ2-7; D may be TRBD1 or TRBD2 (5 bases each). Germline V gives CDR1 MNHNS, CDR2 SASEGT. CDR3 length: 11 residues. The ends were cut back, 8 bases at V and 5 bases at J, with 10 bases in the middle.

This clonotype was recorded at least ten times. This sequence joins TRBV6-2 or TRBV6-3 and TRBJ1-2; the D gene is possibly TRBD1 (6 bases). Between the trimmed V and J ends, which lost 8 bases and 7 bases, there was a span of 17 bases. The CDR3 spans 13 residues. Germline V lookup: CDR1 MNHEY, CDR2 SVGEGT. CDR3 loop: CASSTGQSSGYTF. The DNA of the CDR3 is TGTGCCAGCTCTACAGGGCAATCATCTGGCTACACCTTC.

This clonotype was counted ten times or more. This chain links TRBV12-3 or TRBV12-4 with TRBJ2-2; no clear D gene. The CDR3 has 11 amino acids. Trimming pared 8 bases from V and 7 bases from J, leaving 8 bases between. CDR3 sequence reads: CASGHVGELFF. DNA of the CDR3: TGTGCCAGCGGGCATGTCGGGGAGCTGTTTTTT.

This clonotype was found many times. The V and J genes are TRBV28 and TRBJ2-7; 9 positions agree with TRBD1. CDR3 length: 15 amino acids. The germline CDR1 and CDR2 sequences are MDHEN and SYDVKM. The V segment lost 5 bases and the J segment 5 bases; nucleotides outside the gene matches: 10. The CDR3 DNA sequence: TGTGCCAGCAGTGGTTCCGGGACAGGGAGAAACGAGCAGTACTTC. It is translated as CASSGSGTGRNEQYF.

This clonotype occurred a few times. The chain is built from TRBV9 and TRBJ1-1, with D maybe TRBD1 (5 bases). V lost 2 bases and J lost 0, with 11 bases in between. In germline, CDR1 is SGDLS, CDR2 YYNGEE. The length of the CDR3 is 15 residues. CDR3 sequence reads: CASSVGDRLNTEAFF. CDR3 in DNA: TGTGCCAGCAGCGTCGGGGACCGATTGAACACTGAAGCTTTCTTT. The complete variable domain, with remaining parts taken from reference TRBV9 and TRBJ1-1, reads DSGVTQTPKHLITATGQRVTLRCSPRSGDLSVYWYQQSLDQGLQFLIQYYNGEERAKGNILERFSAQQFPDLHSELNLSSLELGDSALYFCASSVGDRLNTEAFFGQGTRLTVV.

This chain links TRBV12-3 or TRBV12-4 with TRBJ1-3; D gene uncertain. CDR3 length: 14 residues. Trimming pared 3 bases from V and 2 bases from J, leaving 8 bases between. CDR3 coding DNA: TGTGCCAGCAGTTTGGGATTAGCTGGAAACACCATATATTTT. Protein product: CASSLGLAGNTIYF.

This clonotype was counted at least ten times. The chain uses TRBV13 and TRBJ2-2; 7 bases map to TRBD1. The CDR3 sequence is 13 residues long. Trimming took 5 bases from V and 7 from J; bases not matched to a gene: 4. The germline gives CDR1 PRHDT, CDR2 FYEKMQ (reference sequence). This CDR3 reads CASSGYRGGELFF. The CDR3 DNA reads TGTGCCAGCAGCGGATACAGGGGCGGGGAGCTGTTTTTT.

This clonotype came up many times. This chain joins TRBV6-1 and TRBJ2-7; D perhaps matches TRBD1 (5 bases). The CDR3 contains 11 residues. V lost 6 bases, J lost 5 bases, and 8 bases lay in between. Germline loops: CDR1 MNHNS, CDR2 SASEGT. This CDR3 reads CASSPRDEQYF. DNA of the CDR3: TGTGCCAGCAGCCCCAGGGACGAGCAGTACTTC.

This clonotype was observed many times. CDR3 sequence reads: CSTGSMDYGYTF. The CDR3 DNA reads TGCAGTACAGGGTCGATGGACTATGGCTACACCTTC. The chain couples TRBV20-1 to TRBJ1-2, with D possibly matching TRBD1 (6 bases). Between the trimmed V and J ends, which lost 8 bases and 3 bases, there was a span of 13 bases. There are 12 residues in the CDR3. Per the germline V gene, CDR1 is DFQATT and CDR2 is SNEGSKA (reference sequence).

This clonotype came up a few times. One end of the junction is discordant with germline, which a read error may explain. This rearrangement joins TRBV20-1 to TRBJ2-5; D ambiguous. The CDR3 is made up of 12 amino acids. Per the germline V gene, CDR1 is DFQATT and CDR2 is SNEGSKA (reference sequence). CDR3: CSAGEQEETQYF. For the CDR3, the DNA is TGCAGTGCTGGAGAGCAGGAAGAGACCCAGTACTTC.

This clonotype came up many times. The rearrangement links TRBV28 to TRBJ2-7; 10 bases are shared with TRBD1. The V gene's germline CDR1 is MDHEN and CDR2 SYDVKM. This CDR3 has 20 amino acids. The trim removed 3 bases at V and 1 base at J, leaving 18 bases unmatched. CDR3 nucleotide sequence: TGTGCCAGCAGTTTTGTGGTGAGCCCGGGACAGGGGTCTCGGTCCTACGAGCAGTACTTC. Protein sequence: CASSFVVSPGQGSRSYEQYF.

The chain has TRBV6-1 and TRBJ2-5; the D gene is possibly TRBD1 (6 bases). V lost 8 bases to trimming and J lost 0 bases, with 16 bases between them. The CDR3 loop spans 15 amino acids. Germline CDR1 MNHNS, CDR2 SASEGT. The CDR3 region is CASAPRGQYQETQYF. The CDR3 DNA is TGTGCCAGCGCGCCCAGGGGTCAATACCAAGAGACCCAGTACTTC.

This clonotype turned up a few times. The chain links TRBV28 to TRBJ2-5; 9 bases map to TRBD1. The CDR3 extends over 16 amino acids. The ends lost 7 bases at V and 5 bases at J; junction bases unmatched: 14. CDR1 and CDR2 (germline): MDHEN, SYDVKM. The CDR3 DNA reads as TGTGCCAGCAATACGCTAACGACAGGGGGGGACGAGACCCAGTACTTC. Translating gives CASNTLTTGGDETQYF.

This clonotype came up many times. The genes are TRBV20-1 and TRBJ1-1, with D unresolved. Germline V gene lookup returns CDR1 DFQATT and CDR2 SNEGSKA (reference sequence). This CDR3 comprises 12 residues. V shed 5 bases and J shed 1 base, with 8 bases lying between them. CDR3 region: CSALIQNTEAFF. Written as DNA, the CDR3 is TGCAGTGCTCTTATCCAGAACACTGAAGCTTTCTTT.

This clonotype was counted ten times or more. The chain combines TRBV9 with TRBJ1-2, with D unresolved. Germline V gene lookup returns CDR1 SGDLS and CDR2 YYNGEE. CDR3 length: 11 amino acids. The V end lost 3 bases, the J end lost 8 bases, and 8 bases lay between the germline ends. The CDR3 DNA follows: TGTGCCAGCAGCGCTGACAACGGCTACACCTTC. This codes for CASSADNGYTF.

The rearrangement uses TRBV12-3 or TRBV12-4 and TRBJ1-1; D not certain. Trimming took off 6 bases at V and 5 bases at J, with 7 bases between the two ends. The CDR3 extends over 11 amino acids. CDR3 amino acids: CASRWRTEAFF. In DNA, the CDR3 is TGTGCCAGCAGATGGCGAACTGAAGCTTTCTTT.

V is TRBV19 and J is TRBJ1-1; 7 nucleotides line up with TRBD1. There are 14 residues in the CDR3. Germline trimming cut 8 bases from V and 3 bases from J; bases unmatched to any gene: 9. The V gene's germline CDR1 is LNHDA and CDR2 SQIVND (reference sequence). The CDR3 coding sequence is TGTGCCAGTTGTACAGCAGGGGGGGACACTGAAGCTTTCTTT. It specifies CASCTAGGDTEAFF.

In its sample, this clonotype was seen many times. V and J are TRBV6-1 and TRBJ2-5; D gene uncertain. The CDR3 runs to 11 residues. V was clipped by 7 bases and J by 2 bases, with 5 bases between them. The V gene's germline CDR1 is MNHNS and CDR2 SASEGT. The CDR3: CASTLQETQYF. CDR3 nucleotide sequence: TGTGCCAGCACGTTACAAGAGACCCAGTACTTC.

Ten or more counts support this clonotype. CDR3 DNA: TGTGCCAGCAGTTATTCCGGGCGCTGGGTCATGAACACTGAAGCTTTCTTT. Encoded protein: CASSYSGRWVMNTEAFF. The V gene is TRBV6-2 or TRBV6-3, the J gene TRBJ1-1, with unresolved D. V was cut by 3 bases and J by 0 bases, with 17 bases left in between. The CDR3 is 17 amino acids. Germline CDR1 reads MNHEY; CDR2 reads SVGEGT.

The chain is built from TRBV10-3 and TRBJ2-2; 13 nucleotides match TRBD2. Per the germline V gene, CDR1 is ENHRY and CDR2 is SYGVKD. V shed 2 bases and J 5 bases; nucleotides not matched to a gene: 8. The CDR3 is 18 residues long. The CDR3 DNA is TGTGCCATCAGTGAGCAAGGACTAGCGGGAGTTGGGACCGGGGAGCTGTTTTTT. It codes for CAISEQGLAGVGTGELFF.